These T cell receptor beta chains were read from a single sample in a study of control samples from healthy donors and cancer patients. Measured with immunoSEQ multiplex PCR; TCRdb has only the in-frame clones, and not every one. The table includes some 150,000 clones, about 89% detected once. Sequenced input: blood. The receptors originated from a young man in good health. CDR3s include the opening cysteine and the closing phenylalanine or tryptophan. A D gene is named only where the DNA matches it firmly. Some rows have no size entry. The others give once, few or many, or a class for an expanded clone.

abundance: -; d_gene: TRBD2; v_gene: TRBV19; j_gene: TRBJ2-2; len: 14; CDR3nt: TGTGCCAGTGGACTAGCGGGGTTTGGCGGGGAGCTGTTTTTT; CDR3aa: CASGLAGFGGELFF
abundance: many; d_gene: -; v_gene: TRBV6-8; j_gene: TRBJ2-5; len: 12; CDR3nt: TGTGCCAGCACTGTCTGTATGGAGACCCAGTACTTC; CDR3aa: CASTVCMETQYF
abundance: -; d_gene: TRBD1; v_gene: TRBV6-5; j_gene: TRBJ1-2; len: 13; CDR3nt: TGTGCCAGCAGTCCATCAGGGGGAGGGGGCTACACCTTC; CDR3aa: CASSPSGGGGYTF
abundance: -; d_gene: -; v_gene: TRBV3-1/TRBV3-2; j_gene: TRBJ2-1; len: 16; CDR3nt: TGTGCCAGCAGCCAAGATCACCGGGTCTCCTACAATGAGCAGTTCTTC; CDR3aa: CASSQDHRVSYNEQFF
abundance: -; d_gene: -; v_gene: TRBV29-1; j_gene: TRBJ1-2; len: 13; CDR3nt: TGCAGCGTTCGTCTTGTTACAGACAATCGCTACACCTTC; CDR3aa: CSVRLVTDNRYTF
abundance: -; d_gene: -; v_gene: TRBV7-6; j_gene: TRBJ1-5; len: 15; CDR3nt: TGTGCCAGCAGCTTAGGTTCAGGGGGCAATCAGCCCCAGCATTTT; CDR3aa: CASSLGSGGNQPQHF
abundance: -; d_gene: -; v_gene: TRBV2; j_gene: TRBJ2-7; len: 12; CDR3nt: TGTGCCAGCAGTGAAGGGCTAAGCGGGCAGTACTTC; CDR3aa: CASSEGLSGQYF
abundance: -; d_gene: TRBD1; v_gene: TRBV5-1; j_gene: TRBJ2-7; len: 14; CDR3nt: TGCGCCAGCAGCTTCAACAGGGGTGAGACCGAGCAGTACTTC; CDR3aa: CASSFNRGETEQYF
abundance: -; d_gene: -; v_gene: TRBV6-1; j_gene: TRBJ1-4; len: 12; CDR3nt: TGTGCCAGCAGTGAGGACGAAGAAAAACTGTTTTTT; CDR3aa: CASSEDEEKLFF
abundance: few; d_gene: TRBD2; v_gene: TRBV29-1; j_gene: TRBJ2-7; len: 15; CDR3nt: TGCAGCGTTGTTGAACTAGCGGGGGCCATTTGGGTACAGTACTTC; CDR3aa: CSVVELAGAIWVQYF
abundance: -; d_gene: TRBD2; v_gene: TRBV7-2; j_gene: TRBJ2-4; len: 14; CDR3nt: TGTGCCAGCAGCTCTAGCGGGGGGTGGGACATTCAGTACTTC; CDR3aa: CASSSSGGWDIQYF
abundance: -; d_gene: -; v_gene: TRBV18; j_gene: TRBJ2-5; len: 14; CDR3nt: TGTGCCAGCTCACGCCAGGGTGGTCGGGAGACCCAGTACTTC; CDR3aa: CASSRQGGRETQYF
abundance: -; d_gene: -; v_gene: TRBV21-1; j_gene: TRBJ1-1; len: 13; CDR3nt: TGTGCCAGGAGGGCCATCCCGAACACTGAAGCTTTCTTT; CDR3aa: CARRAIPNTEAFF
abundance: -; d_gene: TRBD2; v_gene: TRBV5-4; j_gene: TRBJ2-5; len: 17; CDR3nt: TGTGCCAGCAGCGATAGGACTAGCGGGGATGGGGGTGGGGTCCAGTACTTC; CDR3aa: CASSDRTSGDGGGVQYF
abundance: once; d_gene: -; v_gene: TRBV28; j_gene: TRBJ1-2; len: 12; CDR3nt: TGTGCCACCGCGCTGGGGTCCTATGGCTACACCTTC; CDR3aa: CATALGSYGYTF
abundance: -; d_gene: -; v_gene: TRBV6-1; j_gene: TRBJ2-7; len: 13; CDR3nt: TGTGCCAGCAGTGAGGGGGCTCAATACGAGCAGTACTTC; CDR3aa: CASSEGAQYEQYF
abundance: -; d_gene: -; v_gene: TRBV30; j_gene: TRBJ2-3; len: 11; CDR3nt: TGTGCCTGGGCGGGCACAGATACGCAGTATTTT; CDR3aa: CAWAGTDTQYF
abundance: -; d_gene: TRBD1; v_gene: TRBV6-6; j_gene: TRBJ2-1; len: 14; CDR3nt: TGTGCCAGCACTGGGACAGATTCCTACAATGAGCAGTTCTTC; CDR3aa: CASTGTDSYNEQFF
abundance: -; d_gene: -; v_gene: TRBV6-2/TRBV6-3; j_gene: TRBJ2-6; len: 15; CDR3nt: TGTGCCAGCAGTTACCTTCAAACTGGGGCCAACGTCCTGACTTTC; CDR3aa: CASSYLQTGANVLTF
abundance: once; d_gene: -; v_gene: TRBV7-2; j_gene: TRBJ1-3; len: 18; CDR3nt: TGTGCCAGCAGCTTATATCATGCAGGGTCCAGCTCTGGAAACACCATATATTTT; CDR3aa: CASSLYHAGSSSGNTIYF
abundance: -; d_gene: -; v_gene: TRBV2; j_gene: TRBJ1-3; len: 14; CDR3nt: TGTGCCAGTACCACTTGGGCCTCTGGAAACACCATATATTTT; CDR3aa: CASTTWASGNTIYF
abundance: -; d_gene: -; v_gene: TRBV4-3; j_gene: TRBJ2-5; len: 13; CDR3nt: TGCGCCAGCAGCCAAACAGGAAGAGAGACCCAGTACTTC; CDR3aa: CASSQTGRETQYF
abundance: -; d_gene: -; v_gene: TRBV24-1; j_gene: TRBJ2-3; len: 18; CDR3nt: TGTGCCACCAGTGATTTAGGTGGCATAGCGGCAAGCACAGATACGCAGTATTTT; CDR3aa: CATSDLGGIAASTDTQYF
abundance: few; d_gene: TRBD1; v_gene: TRBV15; j_gene: TRBJ1-4; len: 17; CDR3nt: TGTGCCACCAGCAGAGATGTTGGACAGGGAACTAATGAAAAACTGTTTTTT; CDR3aa: CATSRDVGQGTNEKLFF
abundance: once; d_gene: TRBD2; v_gene: TRBV10-1; j_gene: TRBJ2-3; len: 17; CDR3nt: TGCGCCAGCAGTGGGTCTAGCGGGGGGCCTAGCACAGATACGCAGTATTTT; CDR3aa: CASSGSSGGPSTDTQYF
abundance: -; d_gene: -; v_gene: TRBV12-5; j_gene: TRBJ1-1; len: 12; CDR3nt: TGTGCTAGTGGTCCTTCCCAAGGTGAGGCTTTCTTT; CDR3aa: CASGPSQGEAFF
abundance: few; d_gene: -; v_gene: TRBV28; j_gene: TRBJ2-7; len: 14; CDR3nt: TGTGCCAGCAGTTTTGGGGCCTTGTACTACGAGCAGTACTTC; CDR3aa: CASSFGALYYEQYF
abundance: -; d_gene: TRBD2; v_gene: TRBV4-1; j_gene: TRBJ2-5; len: 17; CDR3nt: TGCGCCAGCAGCCAACCTAGCGGGGGGGCCGCTTGGGAGACCCAGTACTTC; CDR3aa: CASSQPSGGAAWETQYF
abundance: -; d_gene: TRBD2; v_gene: TRBV5-1; j_gene: TRBJ2-1; len: 14; CDR3nt: TGCGCCAGCAGCCAGGGACTAGCGGATAATGAGCAGTTCTTC; CDR3aa: CASSQGLADNEQFF
abundance: -; d_gene: -; v_gene: TRBV9; j_gene: TRBJ1-2; len: 14; CDR3nt: TGTGCCAGCAGCTCACGCCAGGGTTTCTATGGCTACACCTTC; CDR3aa: CASSSRQGFYGYTF
abundance: -; d_gene: -; v_gene: TRBV4-3; j_gene: TRBJ1-5; len: 19; CDR3nt: TGCGCCAGCAGCCAGCGGCTTCTTGGGACTGCTGATAGCAATCAGCCCCAGCATTTT; CDR3aa: CASSQRLLGTADSNQPQHF
abundance: -; d_gene: -; v_gene: TRBV20-1; j_gene: TRBJ2-7; len: 13; CDR3nt: TGCAGTGCTAGTATAGACGGATCCTACGAGCAGTACTTC; CDR3aa: CSASIDGSYEQYF
abundance: -; d_gene: -; v_gene: TRBV3-1/TRBV3-2; j_gene: TRBJ1-1; len: 14; CDR3nt: TGTGCCAGCAGCCAAGCGTATCCGAACACTGAAGCTTTCTTT; CDR3aa: CASSQAYPNTEAFF
abundance: -; d_gene: TRBD2; v_gene: TRBV3-1/TRBV3-2; j_gene: TRBJ2-1; len: 20; CDR3nt: TGTGCCAGCAGCCAAGAACCGGACAGGGGGACTAGCGGGGGCCACAATGAGCAGTTCTTC; CDR3aa: CASSQEPDRGTSGGHNEQFF
abundance: -; d_gene: -; v_gene: TRBV9; j_gene: TRBJ1-2; len: 15; CDR3nt: TGTGCCAGCAGCGTAGCCGGGACGCCTGAGCATGGCTACACCTTC; CDR3aa: CASSVAGTPEHGYTF
abundance: -; d_gene: TRBD1; v_gene: TRBV7-3; j_gene: TRBJ2-3; len: 19; CDR3nt: TGTGCCAGCAGCTTCCTACCGGGACAGGGGCAATCTAGCACAGATACGCAGTATTTT; CDR3aa: CASSFLPGQGQSSTDTQYF
abundance: -; d_gene: -; v_gene: TRBV7-2; j_gene: TRBJ1-4; len: 13; CDR3nt: TGTGCCAGCAGCTTCGGCGTTAATGAAAAACTGTTTTTT; CDR3aa: CASSFGVNEKLFF
abundance: -; d_gene: TRBD2; v_gene: TRBV19; j_gene: TRBJ2-7; len: 18; CDR3nt: TGTGCCAGTAGTATAGGGCCCCCCCTAGCGGGGGGAGCCTACGAGCAGTACTTC; CDR3aa: CASSIGPPLAGGAYEQYF
abundance: -; d_gene: -; v_gene: TRBV5-5; j_gene: TRBJ1-1; len: 14; CDR3nt: TGTGCCAGCAGCTTCGGGCACCAGAACACTGAAGCTTTCTTT; CDR3aa: CASSFGHQNTEAFF
abundance: -; d_gene: -; v_gene: TRBV3-1/TRBV3-2; j_gene: TRBJ2-6; len: 14; CDR3nt: TGTGCCAGCAGCCAACCCCCCGGGGCCAACGTCCTGACTTTC; CDR3aa: CASSQPPGANVLTF
abundance: -; d_gene: -; v_gene: TRBV5-1; j_gene: TRBJ1-3; len: 16; CDR3nt: TGCGCCAGCAGCTTAACCCTCTGGGACTCTGGAAACACCATATATTTT; CDR3aa: CASSLTLWDSGNTIYF
abundance: -; d_gene: TRBD1; v_gene: TRBV14; j_gene: TRBJ2-2; len: 17; CDR3nt: TGTGCCAGCAGACCTAGAAGCGGGACAGGGGATATCGGGGAGCTGTTTTTT; CDR3aa: CASRPRSGTGDIGELFF
abundance: once; d_gene: -; v_gene: TRBV11-2; j_gene: TRBJ1-1; len: 13; CDR3nt: TGTGCCAGCAGCTTTGAACAAAGGGTGGAAGCTTTCTTT; CDR3aa: CASSFEQRVEAFF
abundance: -; d_gene: -; v_gene: TRBV18; j_gene: TRBJ2-7; len: 14; CDR3nt: TGTGCCAGCTCACCACAAGGACAGTCCTACGAGCAGTACTTC; CDR3aa: CASSPQGQSYEQYF
abundance: -; d_gene: -; v_gene: TRBV4-1; j_gene: TRBJ2-7; len: 15; CDR3nt: TGCGCCAGCAGCATCCGGGACCTAAGCCTCTACGAGCAGTACTTC; CDR3aa: CASSIRDLSLYEQYF